The source of this T cell receptor (beta chain) is a study of blood T cell repertoires in COVID-19. At the level of the study: Samples came from the United States, Italy and Spain, spanning acute and convalescent COVID-19. The cDNA or gDNA used as material had been derived from T cells, B-cell-depleted T cells, or PBMCs.

Per the authors' pipeline: It was from reference gene primer amplification that nucleated cell counts were estimated. Libraries were prepared by immunoSEQ multiplex PCR; TCRdb keeps only in-frame clonotypes and omits some of them. V and J calls and clone size are those listed in that table; D and trimming were worked out from the DNA. The sample consists of about 400,000 clones, 86% of them appearing once. Germline lookup yields CDR1 SGHNT and CDR2 YYREEE (reference sequence). The CDR3 totals 14 residues. V dropped 0 bases and J dropped 4 bases, with 11 bases sitting between them. The source material was peripheral blood. The chain employs TRBV5-4 and TRBJ2-7; D possibly corresponds to TRBD1 (6 bases). This clonotype was sampled from an older woman with COVID-19, enrolled during active disease. The CDR3 DNA follows: TGTGCCAGCAGCTTGGCAGGGGCGGTTTACGAGCAGTACTTC. Amino acids: CASSLAGAVYEQYF.